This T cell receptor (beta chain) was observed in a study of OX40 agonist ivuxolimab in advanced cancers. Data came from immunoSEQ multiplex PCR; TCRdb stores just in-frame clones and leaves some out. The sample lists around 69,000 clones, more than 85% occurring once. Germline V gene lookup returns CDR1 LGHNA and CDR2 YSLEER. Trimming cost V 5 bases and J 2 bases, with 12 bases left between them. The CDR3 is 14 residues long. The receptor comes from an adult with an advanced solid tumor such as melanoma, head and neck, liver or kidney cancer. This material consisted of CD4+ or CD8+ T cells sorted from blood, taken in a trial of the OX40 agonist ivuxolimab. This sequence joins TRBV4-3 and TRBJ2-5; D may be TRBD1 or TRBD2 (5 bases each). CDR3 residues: CASSLGTGQETQYF. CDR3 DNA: TGCGCCAGCAGCTTAGGGACGGGGCAAGAGACCCAGTACTTC.